This T cell receptor beta chain was recorded in a study of shared clonotypes between healthy human individuals. The method was immunoSEQ multiplex PCR; TCRdb's version includes in-frame clones alone and lacks a portion of them. The sample comprises more than 550,000 clones, about 90% of which are singletons, and roughly 36% rests with the top ten. Healthy adults negative for HIV, lacking recent acute infections or vaccinations, served as donors. This CDR3 is built from 19 residues. Per the germline V gene, CDR1 is SGDLS and CDR2 is YYNGEE. The V segment lost 4 bases and the J segment 1 base; nucleotides outside the gene matches: 10.

The chain recombines TRBV9 with TRBJ2-1, with TRBD2 identical over 14 bases. The clonotype was recovered from a man aged 18-30 years in good health. Some clones in this sample may be carry-over from other donors' samples. Source material: memory CD8+ T cells from PBMCs. Sample subset: CD45RO+ cells pooled with CCR7-negative TemRA cells. The CDR3 sequence is CASSPQGLAGDWSYNEQFF. CDR3 sequence (DNA): TGTGCCAGCAGCCCGCAGGGACTAGCGGGAGATTGGTCCTACAATGAGCAGTTCTTC.